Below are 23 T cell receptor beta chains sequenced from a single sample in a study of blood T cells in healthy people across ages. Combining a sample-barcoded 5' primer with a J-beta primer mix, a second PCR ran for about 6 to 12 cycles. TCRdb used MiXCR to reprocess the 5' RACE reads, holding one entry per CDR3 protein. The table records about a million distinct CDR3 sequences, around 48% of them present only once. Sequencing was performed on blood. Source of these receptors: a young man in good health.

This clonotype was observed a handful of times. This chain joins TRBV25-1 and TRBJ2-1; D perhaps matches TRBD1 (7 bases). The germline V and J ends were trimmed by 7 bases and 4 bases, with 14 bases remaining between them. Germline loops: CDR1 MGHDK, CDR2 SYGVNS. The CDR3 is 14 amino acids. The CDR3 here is CASKETGRYNEQFF. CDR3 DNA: TGTGCCAGCAAAGAGACAGGGAGGTACAATGAGCAGTTCTTC.

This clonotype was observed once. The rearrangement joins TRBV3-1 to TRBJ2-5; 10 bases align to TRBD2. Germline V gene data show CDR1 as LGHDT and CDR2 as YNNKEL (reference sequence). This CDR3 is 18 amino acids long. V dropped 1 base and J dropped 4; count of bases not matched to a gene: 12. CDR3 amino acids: CASSQGRVAGGQGETQYF. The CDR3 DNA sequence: TGTGCCAGCAGCCAAGGTCGGGTAGCGGGGGGCCAAGGAGAGACCCAGTACTTC.

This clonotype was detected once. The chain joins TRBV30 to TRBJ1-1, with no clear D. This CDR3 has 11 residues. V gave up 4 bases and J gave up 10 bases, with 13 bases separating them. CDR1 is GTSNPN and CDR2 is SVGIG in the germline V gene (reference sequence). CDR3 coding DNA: TGTGCCTGGACCACGCGGGTGGGAGCTTTCTTT. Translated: CAWTTRVGAFF.

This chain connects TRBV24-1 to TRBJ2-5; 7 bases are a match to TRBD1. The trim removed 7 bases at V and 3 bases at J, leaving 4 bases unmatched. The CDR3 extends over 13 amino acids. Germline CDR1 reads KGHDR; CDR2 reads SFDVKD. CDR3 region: CATRPTGEETQYF. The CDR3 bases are TGTGCCACCAGGCCAACAGGGGAAGAGACCCAGTACTTC.

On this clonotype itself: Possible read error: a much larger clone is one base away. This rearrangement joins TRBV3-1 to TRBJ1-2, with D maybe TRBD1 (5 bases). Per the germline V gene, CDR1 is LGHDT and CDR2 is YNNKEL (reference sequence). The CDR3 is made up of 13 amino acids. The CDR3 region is CVSSQGPGAGYTF. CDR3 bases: TGTGTCAGCAGCCAAGGCCCCGGGGCTGGCTACACCTTC.

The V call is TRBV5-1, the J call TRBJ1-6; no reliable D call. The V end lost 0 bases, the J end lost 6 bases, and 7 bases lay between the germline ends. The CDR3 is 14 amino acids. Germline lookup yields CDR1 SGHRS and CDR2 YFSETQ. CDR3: CASSLARTNSPLHF. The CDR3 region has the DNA TGCGCCAGCAGCTTGGCCAGGACTAATTCACCCCTCCACTTT.

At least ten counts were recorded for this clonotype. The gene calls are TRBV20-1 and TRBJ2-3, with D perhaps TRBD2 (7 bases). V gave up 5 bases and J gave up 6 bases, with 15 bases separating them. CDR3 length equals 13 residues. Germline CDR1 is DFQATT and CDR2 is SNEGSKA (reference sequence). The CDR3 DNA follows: TGCAGTGCTTGGGGGGGCTCGGGGGATACGCAGTATTTT. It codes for CSAWGGSGDTQYF.

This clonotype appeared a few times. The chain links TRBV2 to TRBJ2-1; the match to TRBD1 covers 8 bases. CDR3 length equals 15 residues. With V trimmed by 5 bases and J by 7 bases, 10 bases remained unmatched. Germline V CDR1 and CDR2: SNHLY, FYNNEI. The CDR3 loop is CASSFGQGGINEQFF. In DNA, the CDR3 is TGTGCCAGCAGTTTCGGACAGGGTGGGATTAATGAGCAGTTCTTC.

The DNA of the CDR3 is TGTGCCAGCAGCTCAAGGGAGGGCACTGAAGCTTTCTTT. Its protein is CASSSREGTEAFF. The chain combines TRBV7-2 with TRBJ1-1; D call uncertain. V dropped 4 bases and J dropped 4 bases, with 10 bases sitting between them. The germline gives CDR1 SGHTA, CDR2 FQGNSA. This CDR3 is 13 amino acids long.

DNA for the CDR3: TGCGCCAGCAGCCCGTCTAACCCACCTTCTGAGGAGCAGTACTTC. This sequence encodes CASSPSNPPSEEQYF. This chain uses TRBV4-1 with TRBJ2-7; no clear D gene. The CDR3 spans 15 residues. V lost 4 bases to trimming and J lost 7 bases, with 20 bases between them. CDR1 and CDR2 (germline): MGHRA, YSYEKL.

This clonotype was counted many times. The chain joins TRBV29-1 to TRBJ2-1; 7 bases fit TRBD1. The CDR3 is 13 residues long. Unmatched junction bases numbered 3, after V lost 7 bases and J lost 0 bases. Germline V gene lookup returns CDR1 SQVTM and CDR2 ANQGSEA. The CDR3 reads CSAGDSSYNEQFF. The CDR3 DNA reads TGCAGCGCTGGGGACAGCTCCTACAATGAGCAGTTCTTC.

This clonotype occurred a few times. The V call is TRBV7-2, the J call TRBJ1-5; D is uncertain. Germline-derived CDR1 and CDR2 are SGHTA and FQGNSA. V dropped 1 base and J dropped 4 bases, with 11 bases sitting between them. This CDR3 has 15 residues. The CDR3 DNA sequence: TGTGCCAGCAGCTTAGAGGCGACCCTGAATCAGCCCCAGCATTTT. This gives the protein CASSLEATLNQPQHF.

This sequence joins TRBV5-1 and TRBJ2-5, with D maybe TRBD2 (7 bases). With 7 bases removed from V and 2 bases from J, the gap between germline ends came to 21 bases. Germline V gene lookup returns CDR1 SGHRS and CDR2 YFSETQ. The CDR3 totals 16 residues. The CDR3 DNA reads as TGCGCCAGCGCCCGCTCACGGGGGGCCCAACAAGAGACCCAGTACTTC. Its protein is CASARSRGAQQETQYF.

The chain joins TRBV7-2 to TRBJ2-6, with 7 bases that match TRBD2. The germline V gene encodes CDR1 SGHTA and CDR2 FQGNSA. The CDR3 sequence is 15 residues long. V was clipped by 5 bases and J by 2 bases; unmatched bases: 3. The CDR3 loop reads CASSLREAGANVLTF. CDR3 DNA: TGTGCCAGCAGCCTCCGGGAGGCTGGGGCCAACGTCCTGACTTTC.

The CDR3 here is CASSPREGKIPEAFF. CDR3 bases: TGTGCCAGCAGCCCACGGGAGGGAAAGATCCCTGAAGCTTTCTTT. The V gene is TRBV6-2 or TRBV6-3, the J gene TRBJ1-1; D is unresolved. Germline CDR1 MNHEY, CDR2 SVGEGT. V was trimmed by 6 bases and J by 6 bases, leaving 20 bases between them. The CDR3 has 15 residues.

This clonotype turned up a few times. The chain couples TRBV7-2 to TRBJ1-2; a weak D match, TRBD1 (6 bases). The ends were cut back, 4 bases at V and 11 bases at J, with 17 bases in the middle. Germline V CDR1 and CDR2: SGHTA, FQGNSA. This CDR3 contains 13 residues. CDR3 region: CASSSGQKSEYTF. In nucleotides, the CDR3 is TGTGCCAGCAGCTCCGGACAGAAAAGTGAATACACCTTC.

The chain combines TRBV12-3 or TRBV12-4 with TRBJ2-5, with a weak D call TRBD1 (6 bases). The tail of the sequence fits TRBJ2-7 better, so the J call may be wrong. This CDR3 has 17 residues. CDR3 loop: CASSFFSLPDSSYEQYF. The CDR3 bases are TGTGCCAGCAGTTTTTTTTCTCTCCCGGACAGTTCCTACGAGCAGTACTTC.

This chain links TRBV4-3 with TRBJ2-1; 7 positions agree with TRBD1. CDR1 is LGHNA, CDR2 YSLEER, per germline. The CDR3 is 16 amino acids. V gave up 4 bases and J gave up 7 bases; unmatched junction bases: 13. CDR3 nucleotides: TGCGCCAGCAGCCCCTTCCCTACAGGGGCCGGGAATGAGCAGTTCTTC. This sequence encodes CASSPFPTGAGNEQFF.

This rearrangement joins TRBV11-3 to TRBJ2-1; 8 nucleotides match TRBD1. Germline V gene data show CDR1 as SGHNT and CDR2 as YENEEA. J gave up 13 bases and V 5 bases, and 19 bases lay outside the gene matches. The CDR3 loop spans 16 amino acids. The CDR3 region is CASSTSGQGGVETQFF. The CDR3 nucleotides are TGTGCCAGCAGCACTTCAGGACAGGGAGGAGTGGAGACCCAGTTCTTC.

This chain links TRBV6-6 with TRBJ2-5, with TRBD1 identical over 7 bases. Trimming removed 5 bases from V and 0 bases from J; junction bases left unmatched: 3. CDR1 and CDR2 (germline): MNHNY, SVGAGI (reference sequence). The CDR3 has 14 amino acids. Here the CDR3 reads CASSGTDYQETQYF. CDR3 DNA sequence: TGTGCCAGCAGTGGGACAGATTACCAAGAGACCCAGTACTTC.

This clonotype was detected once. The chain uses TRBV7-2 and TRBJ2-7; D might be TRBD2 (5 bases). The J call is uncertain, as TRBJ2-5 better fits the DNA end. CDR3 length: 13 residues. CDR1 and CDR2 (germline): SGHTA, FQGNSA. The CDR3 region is CASSFDYVGTQYF. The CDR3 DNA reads TGTGCCAGCAGCTTCGACTACGTAGGGACCCAGTACTTC.

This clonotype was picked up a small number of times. The CDR3, as DNA: TGCAGCGTTGAAGAAGGGAGCCCGGGCGAGCAGTACTTC. Its translation: CSVEEGSPGEQYF. The gene calls are TRBV29-1 and TRBJ2-7; the D gene is possibly TRBD2 (5 bases). CDR1 is SQVTM, CDR2 ANQGSEA, per germline. Trimming left V 0 bases short and J 6 bases short, with 12 bases between. The CDR3 is 13 amino acids.

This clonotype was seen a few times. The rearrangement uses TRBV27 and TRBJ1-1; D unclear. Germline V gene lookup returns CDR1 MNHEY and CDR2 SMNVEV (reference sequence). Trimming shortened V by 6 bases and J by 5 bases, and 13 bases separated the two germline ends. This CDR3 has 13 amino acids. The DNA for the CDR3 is TGTGCCAGCAGCATGCGGGCGTATACTGAAGCTTTCTTT. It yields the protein CASSMRAYTEAFF.